The 30 T cell receptor beta chains below all came from one sample that was sequenced in a study of cytotoxic CD8 clonotypes in ibrutinib-treated CLL. Clones were sequenced by immunoSEQ multiplex PCR, and TCRdb holds only the in-frame ones, with some missing. The sample has fewer than 30,000 clones, about 72% seen once. This sample comprised PBMCs, obtained after 24 months of ibrutinib treatment. The receptors were gathered from a human donor with chronic lymphocytic leukemia.

The chain combines TRBV13 with TRBJ2-1; 8 bases match TRBD1. Germline V gene data show CDR1 as PRHDT and CDR2 as FYEKMQ (reference sequence). After removal of 2 bases from V and 7 bases from J, the junction contained 16 bases not matched to a gene. CDR3 length: 18 residues. CDR3 protein: CASSLQGAEMKSRNEQFF. The DNA of the CDR3 is TGTGCCAGCAGCTTACAGGGGGCCGAAATGAAAAGCCGAAATGAGCAGTTCTTC. Based on the CDR3 plus reference TRBV13 and TRBJ2-1, the full variable domain is AAGVIQSPRHLIKEKRETATLKCYPIPRHDTVYWYQQGPGQDPQFLISFYEKMQSDKGSIPDRFSAQQFSDYHSELNMSSLELGDSALYFCASSLQGAEMKSRNEQFFGPGTRLTVL.

This clone has only one observation. This sequence joins TRBV4-1 and TRBJ1-4; D may be TRBD1 (5 bases). Germline V lookup: CDR1 MGHRA, CDR2 YSYEKL. CDR3 length equals 16 residues. V was pared by 4 bases and J by 7 bases, with 19 bases between. The CDR3 loop is CASSPTLGGISEKLFF. The DNA of the CDR3 is TGCGCCAGCAGCCCCACCCTTGGGGGGATCAGTGAAAAACTGTTTTTT.

The chain carries TRBV6-1 and TRBJ1-6; the D gene is possibly TRBD1 (5 bases). The germline V gene encodes CDR1 MNHNS and CDR2 SASEGT. The V gene lost 6 bases and the J gene lost 7 bases, with 13 bases spanning the gap. The CDR3 loop spans 14 amino acids. For the CDR3, the DNA is TGTGCCAGCAGCCTAGGGGATCTCAATTCACCCCTCCACTTT. Protein product: CASSLGDLNSPLHF.

This clone was observed a few times. V gene TRBV5-5 combines with J gene TRBJ1-5, with D tentatively TRBD1 (5 bases). The V gene's germline CDR1 is SGHKS and CDR2 YYEKEE (reference sequence). This CDR3 spans 16 amino acids. The V and J ends lost 0 bases and 2 bases respectively, with 12 bases between them. The CDR3 loop reads CASSLAILGGNQPQHF. For the CDR3, the DNA is TGTGCCAGCAGCTTGGCCATCTTAGGGGGCAATCAGCCCCAGCATTTT. The variable domain in full, completed from reference TRBV5-5 and TRBJ1-5, reads DAGVTQSPTHLIKTRGQQVTLRCSPISGHKSVSWYQQVLGQGPQFIFQYYEKEERGRGNFPDRFSARQFPNYSSELNVNALLLGDSALYLCASSLAILGGNQPQHFGDGTRLSIL.

J is TRBJ1-2 and V is TRBV7-9, with 7 bases identical to TRBD1. This CDR3 is 16 amino acids long. V lost 5 bases and J lost 0; bases outside the gene matches: 9. CDR1 is SEHNR and CDR2 is FQNEAQ in the germline V gene (reference sequence). This chain's CDR3 is CASSAPGQRANYGYTF. As DNA, the CDR3 is TGTGCCAGCAGCGCACCGGGACAGAGAGCTAACTATGGCTACACCTTC.

The chain links TRBV7-9 to TRBJ1-1; D uncertain. The CDR3 spans 12 residues. V dropped 2 bases and J dropped 5 bases, with 6 bases sitting between them. CDR1 is SEHNR, CDR2 FQNEAQ, per germline (reference sequence). CDR3: CASSLPGTEAFF. The CDR3 DNA is TGTGCCAGCAGCTTACCGGGAACTGAAGCTTTCTTT. The full variable domain, completed using reference TRBV7-9 and TRBJ1-1, is DTGVSQNPRHKITKRGQNVTFRCDPISEHNRLYWYRQTLGQGPEFLTYFQNEAQLEKSRLLSDRFSAERPKGSFSTLEIQRTEQGDSAMYLCASSLPGTEAFFGQGTRLTVV.

V gene TRBV2 combines with J gene TRBJ2-7; 7 bases are shared with TRBD2. V trimming: 7 bases; J trimming: 5 bases; junction bases outside the gene matches: 8. The germline V gene has CDR1 SNHLY and CDR2 FYNNEI. This CDR3 contains 13 residues. The CDR3 DNA sequence: TGTGCCAGCACCCTCCTAGCGGCCAACGAGCAGTACTTC. Residues: CASTLLAANEQYF.

The chain uses TRBV9 and TRBJ2-7, with 9 positions matching TRBD1. Germline lookup yields CDR1 SGDLS and CDR2 YYNGEE. The CDR3 sequence is 15 residues long. V lost 3 bases, J lost 5 bases, and 9 bases stayed unmatched. Here the CDR3 reads CASSGEGQGVHEQYF. In nucleotides, the CDR3 is TGTGCCAGCAGCGGAGAGGGACAGGGTGTCCACGAGCAGTACTTC.

The chain recombines TRBV6-5 with TRBJ1-2; 7 bases map to TRBD1. The CDR3 has 14 residues. From germline, CDR1 is MNHEY and CDR2 SVGAGI. V gave up 4 bases and J gave up 4 bases; unmatched junction bases: 6. DNA for the CDR3: TGTGCCAGCAGTTCTTATACAGGGGTCTATGGCTACACCTTC. The encoded protein is CASSSYTGVYGYTF.

This chain links TRBV7-6 with TRBJ1-1; 7 bases agree with TRBD1. Trimming removed 5 bases from V and 5 bases from J; junction bases left unmatched: 11. This CDR3 comprises 15 residues. The V gene's germline CDR1 is SGHVS and CDR2 FNYEAQ. The CDR3 sequence: CASSVGTDKGTEAFF. DNA of the CDR3: TGTGCCAGCAGCGTCGGGACAGACAAAGGGACTGAAGCTTTCTTT.

This clone has just a few counts. The rearrangement uses TRBV5-1 and TRBJ1-2; D is possibly TRBD1 (5 bases). Germline V lookup: CDR1 SGHRS, CDR2 YFSETQ. The CDR3 has 13 residues. The V and J ends lost 1 base and 6 bases respectively, with 10 bases between them. DNA of the CDR3: TGCGCCAGCAGCTTGTGGGGCGGGGATGGCTACACCTTC. It translates to CASSLWGGDGYTF.

This chain links TRBV6-5 with TRBJ2-5; no definite D call. Germline V gene lookup returns CDR1 MNHEY and CDR2 SVGAGI. Trimming removed 2 bases from V and 6 bases from J, with 19 bases in between. This CDR3 is built from 16 residues. CDR3 in amino acids: CASSYLATPAGKTQYF. The CDR3 coding sequence is TGTGCCAGCAGTTACCTCGCTACTCCAGCTGGGAAGACCCAGTACTTC.

The chain couples TRBV7-6 to TRBJ2-2; D is undetermined. CDR1 and CDR2 (germline): SGHVS, FNYEAQ. The CDR3 totals 16 residues. V lost 1 base and J lost 7, with 16 bases in between. In DNA form, the CDR3 reads TGTGCCAGCAGCTTAGTTTCTGGACCTAAGGGCGGGGAGCTGTTTTTT. Translated, it gives CASSLVSGPKGGELFF. The entire variable domain, with the rest obtained from reference TRBV7-6 and TRBJ2-2, is as follows: GAGVSQSPRYKVTKRGQDVALRCDPISGHVSLYWYRQALGQGPEFLTYFNYEAQQDKSGLPNDRFSAERPEGSISTLTIQRTEQRDSAMYRCASSLVSGPKGGELFFGEGSRLTVL.

The V gene is TRBV15, the J gene TRBJ2-5; 9 bases agree with TRBD1. The J segment lost 4 bases and the V segment lost 2 bases, leaving 5 bases of the junction unmatched. Germline CDR1 reads LNHNV; CDR2 reads YYDKDF (reference sequence). The CDR3 is 15 residues long. Written as DNA, the CDR3 is TGTGCCACCAGCAGAAATACAGGGGGCGGAGAGACCCAGTACTTC. This codes for CATSRNTGGGETQYF.

V usage is TRBV6-1 and J usage is TRBJ2-2; 8 bases fit TRBD1. The CDR3 has 14 amino acids. The junction had 6 bases not matched to a gene; V was cut back by 8 bases and J by 4 bases. Germline CDR1 MNHNS, CDR2 SASEGT. The CDR3 protein is CASARQGTTGELFF. CDR3 nucleotide sequence: TGTGCCAGCGCAAGACAGGGGACCACCGGGGAGCTGTTTTTT.

The V call is TRBV5-6, the J call TRBJ2-7; D remains unclear. Germline lookup yields CDR1 SGHDT and CDR2 YYEEEE. V dropped 2 bases and J dropped 2 bases, with 8 bases sitting between them. There are 13 residues in the CDR3. The CDR3 loop reads CASSFTLTYEQYF. DNA for the CDR3: TGTGCCAGCAGCTTTACACTGACCTACGAGCAGTACTTC. Complete variable domain (other parts from reference TRBV5-6 and TRBJ2-7): DAGVTQSPTHLIKTRGQQVTLRCSPKSGHDTVSWYQQALGQGPQFIFQYYEEEERQRGNFPDRFSGHQFPNYSSELNVNALLLGDSALYLCASSFTLTYEQYFGPGTRLTVT.

This chain connects TRBV5-6 to TRBJ1-2; no firm D call. The CDR3 totals 13 residues. With 3 bases removed from V and 2 bases from J, the gap between germline ends came to 8 bases. Germline CDR1 is SGHDT and CDR2 is YYEEEE. CDR3 sequence (DNA): TGTGCCAGCAGCTCCGACGGGAACTATGGCTACACCTTC. Amino acid sequence: CASSSDGNYGYTF.

This rearrangement joins TRBV19 to TRBJ1-1, with TRBD1 matching 8 bases. Germline CDR1 LNHDA, CDR2 SQIVND (reference sequence). The length of the CDR3 is 15 residues. The ends lost 7 bases at V and 0 bases at J; junction bases unmatched: 7. The CDR3 DNA follows: TGTGCCAGTACTAACGGACAGGGTATGAACACTGAAGCTTTCTTT. Amino acids: CASTNGQGMNTEAFF. Complete variable domain (other parts from reference TRBV19 and TRBJ1-1): DGGITQSPKYLFRKEGQNVTLSCEQNLNHDAMYWYRQDPGQGLRLIYYSQIVNDFQKGDIAEGYSVSREKKESFPLTVTSAQKNPTAFYLCASTNGQGMNTEAFFGQGTRLTVV.

This chain uses TRBV5-1 with TRBJ1-1; 8 nucleotides agree with TRBD1. CDR3 size: 16 residues. Germline CDR1 SGHRS, CDR2 YFSETQ. V lost 4 bases to trimming and J lost 1 base; unmatched junction nucleotides: 9. The CDR3 DNA reads TGCGCCAGCAGCAAAGTTGGACAGGGAGCGAACACTGAAGCTTTCTTT. This sequence encodes CASSKVGQGANTEAFF.

J is TRBJ1-4 and V is TRBV5-4; TRBD1 agrees at 7 bases. The CDR3 loop spans 16 amino acids. Germline assignment: CDR1 SGHNT and CDR2 YYREEE (reference sequence). V trimming: 0 bases; J trimming: 7 bases; junction bases outside the gene matches: 9. The CDR3 bases are TGTGCCAGCAGCTTGGGATCAGGGGGGCGCATTGAAAAACTGTTTTTT. The encoded protein is CASSLGSGGRIEKLFF.

V usage is TRBV11-1 and J usage is TRBJ2-7; D is unresolved. Germline loops: CDR1 SGHAT, CDR2 FQDESV (reference sequence). CDR3 size: 13 residues. V was shortened by 6 bases and J by 4 bases, with 13 bases between the two germline ends. The chain's CDR3 is CASSYLREYEQYF. The CDR3 region has the DNA TGTGCCAGCAGTTATTTACGAGAGTACGAGCAGTACTTC.

DNA of the CDR3: TGTGCCAGCAGTTCGACAGCCGGGACAGGGTACACAGATACGCAGTATTTT. It specifies CASSSTAGTGYTDTQYF. The genes are TRBV27 and TRBJ2-3; 9 bases fit TRBD1. Germline V gene sequence: CDR1 MNHEY, CDR2 SMNVEV (reference sequence). The CDR3 is made up of 17 amino acids. Trimming at V came to 4 bases and at J to 2 bases, leaving 10 bases not matched to a gene.

V gene TRBV29-1 combines with J gene TRBJ1-1; a possible D gene is TRBD1 (5 bases). V lost 7 bases to trimming and J lost 5 bases, with 14 bases between them. The V gene's germline CDR1 is SQVTM and CDR2 ANQGSEA. This CDR3 region has 12 residues. The CDR3 loop is CSGLGTETEAFF. Written as DNA, the CDR3 is TGCAGCGGGCTAGGGACTGAAACTGAAGCTTTCTTT. Combining the CDR3 with reference TRBV29-1 and TRBJ1-1 gives the whole variable domain SAVISQKPSRDICQRGTSLTIQCQVDSQVTMMFWYRQQPGQSLTLIATANQGSEATYESGFVIDKFPISRPNLTFSTLTVSNMSPEDSSIYLCSGLGTETEAFFGQGTRLTVV.

The chain employs TRBV4-1 and TRBJ2-1, with 11 nucleotides matching TRBD2. The germline CDR1 and CDR2 sequences are MGHRA and YSYEKL. Trimming cost V 1 base and J 9 bases; bases outside gene matches: 8. The CDR3 has 16 residues. CDR3 in amino acids: CASSQGILAGGGEQFF. For the CDR3, the DNA is TGCGCCAGCAGCCAAGGGATCCTAGCGGGGGGCGGTGAGCAGTTCTTC.

This clone was picked up a small number of times. Here the CDR3 reads CASSLLAGGLDGTDTQYF. The DNA for the CDR3 is TGTGCCAGCAGCTTATTAGCGGGGGGGCTTGACGGCACAGATACGCAGTATTTT. The chain has TRBV7-9 and TRBJ2-3; the match to TRBD2 covers 11 bases. CDR3 size: 18 residues. CDR1 and CDR2 from the germline V gene are SEHNR and FQNEAQ (reference sequence). The V gene end was trimmed by 2 bases and the J gene end by 1 base; junction bases not matched to a gene: 8. Variable domain in full (rest from reference TRBV7-9 and TRBJ2-3): DTGVSQNPRHKITKRGQNVTFRCDPISEHNRLYWYRQTLGQGPEFLTYFQNEAQLEKSRLLSDRFSAERPKGSFSTLEIQRTEQGDSAMYLCASSLLAGGLDGTDTQYFGPGTRLTVL.

The chain joins TRBV7-9 to TRBJ1-2, with 7 bases aligning to TRBD1. V lost 5 bases and J lost 4; bases outside the gene matches: 4. The CDR3 sequence is 13 residues long. The germline V gene has CDR1 SEHNR and CDR2 FQNEAQ (reference sequence). The CDR3, as DNA: TGTGCCAGCAGCCCCGGGACAGTCTATGGCTACACCTTC. Translating it yields CASSPGTVYGYTF.

The chain combines TRBV11-2 with TRBJ2-7; D could derive from TRBD1 or TRBD2 (5 bases each). This CDR3 spans 15 amino acids. Trimming removed 4 bases at V and 6 bases at J, with 19 bases between. Germline CDR1 reads SGHAT; CDR2 reads FQNNGV. The CDR3 region has the DNA TGTGCCAGCAGCTCGAGGGGCCTCCACGGTCCCGAGCAGTACTTC. Its protein is CASSSRGLHGPEQYF.

This clone came up a few times. The CDR3 reads CASSYAGGRNQPQHF. CDR3 nucleotides: TGTGCCAGCAGCTACGCAGGGGGACGAAATCAGCCCCAGCATTTT. The chain combines TRBV7-9 with TRBJ1-5; 7 bases map to TRBD1. Germline V gives CDR1 SEHNR, CDR2 FQNEAQ (reference sequence). The V segment lost 4 bases and the J segment 4 bases; nucleotides outside the gene matches: 7. The CDR3 contains 15 residues.

The chain couples TRBV2 to TRBJ2-3; a possible D gene is TRBD1 (5 bases). CDR3 length: 13 residues. Trimming stripped 6 bases from V and 1 base from J, with 8 bases between. In germline, CDR1 is SNHLY, CDR2 FYNNEI. DNA for the CDR3: TGTGCCAGCAGAGGGGCTGGCACAGATACGCAGTATTTT. This codes for CASRGAGTDTQYF.

This rearrangement joins TRBV12-2 to TRBJ1-4. TRBV12-2 is an annotated pseudogene. The CDR3 length is 14 residues. CDR3 sequence (DNA): TGTGCAAGTCGCTTAGTCCCCATTGAAGAAAAACTGTTTTTT. It translates to CASRLVPIEEKLFF.